Presented here are 8 T cell receptor beta chains from one specimen sequenced in a study of lung T cells in sarcoidosis with Löfgren's syndrome. TCRdb analysed the reads with MiXCR anew, one entry per CDR3 protein. The sample consists of tens of thousands of distinct CDR3 sequences, roughly 20% of them appearing once. The sample comprised CD4+ T cells from PBMCs. The source is a human donor with sarcoidosis (Löfgren's syndrome or another form), or a control subject (not recorded which).

Comment on this clonotype: A read error may explain this, as a much larger clone is one base away. The chain is built from TRBV6-2 or TRBV6-3 and TRBJ2-3; D is tentatively TRBD1 or TRBD2 (5 bases each). V shed 6 bases and J shed 3 bases, with 16 bases lying between them. In germline, CDR1 is MNHEY, CDR2 SVGEGT. This CDR3 has 15 amino acids. The CDR3 loop reads CASSLPGRGTDTQYF. As DNA, the CDR3 is TGTGCCAGCAGCCTTCCAGGGAGAGGAACAGATACGCAGTATTTT.

Remarks on this clonotype: The junction and the germline gene differ at one end; a read error may be behind it. This chain links TRBV5-1 with TRBJ1-1; possible D gene TRBD1, 5 bases. The CDR3 extends over 15 amino acids. Germline CDR1 is SGHRS and CDR2 is YFSETQ. CDR3 DNA sequence: TGCGCCAGCAGCTGGACCGCGGGGGTGAACACTGAAGCCTTCTTT. Encoded protein: CASSWTAGVNTEAFF. The variable domain in full, with the rest retrieved from reference TRBV5-1 and TRBJ1-1, is KAGVTQTPRYLIKTRGQQVTLSCSPISGHRSVSWYQQTPGQGLQFLFEYFSETQRNKGNFPGRFSGRQFSNSRSEMNVSTLELGDSALYLCASSWTAGVNTEAFFGQGTRLTVV.

This clonotype was detected only a few times. The chain employs TRBV5-1 and TRBJ2-1; 12 nucleotides align to TRBD2. The germline CDR1 and CDR2 sequences are SGHRS and YFSETQ. Germline trimming cut 4 bases from V and 10 bases from J; bases unmatched to any gene: 12. The CDR3 loop spans 16 amino acids. CDR3 sequence reads: CASSLWLAGGPGEQFF. The DNA of the CDR3 is TGCGCCAGCAGCCTCTGGCTAGCGGGGGGGCCTGGAGAGCAGTTCTTC.

This clonotype has at least ten counts. The J gene is TRBJ2-1, the V gene TRBV10-3; maybe TRBD2 (6 bases). Germline CDR1 reads ENHRY; CDR2 reads SYGVKD. The CDR3 length is 17 residues. Trimming removed 4 bases from V and 4 bases from J, with 20 bases in between. This CDR3 is CAISALGRRDFYNEQFF. CDR3 coding DNA: TGTGCCATCAGTGCCCTTGGACGGCGGGACTTTTACAATGAGCAGTTCTTC.

This chain joins TRBV7-2 and TRBJ2-4, with D unclear. The CDR3 spans 21 residues. The V gene lost 5 bases and the J gene lost 6 bases, with 35 bases spanning the gap. Germline CDR1 and CDR2: SGHTA and FQGNSA. The CDR3 loop is CASSPPIFSARIASAGNIQYF. For the CDR3, the DNA is TGTGCCAGCAGCCCCCCGATTTTCTCGGCCCGGATCGCCTCAGCCGGAAACATTCAGTACTTC.

This clonotype was seen at least ten times. J is TRBJ2-1 and V is TRBV20-1; possible D gene TRBD2, 5 bases. Germline V CDR1 and CDR2: DFQATT, SNEGSKA (reference sequence). V lost 3 bases, J lost 8 bases, and 20 bases lay in between. The CDR3 extends over 15 amino acids. The CDR3 coding sequence is TGCAGTGCTAGGTCCCATACCGGGGTCGGCGATGAGCAGTTCTTC. Its protein product is CSARSHTGVGDEQFF.

This clonotype has a count of ten or more. The gene calls are TRBV20-1 and TRBJ2-7; TRBD1 matches at 7 bases. The V gene end was trimmed by 3 bases and the J gene end by 2 bases; junction bases not matched to a gene: 7. The CDR3 length is 14 residues. Germline V gives CDR1 DFQATT, CDR2 SNEGSKA (reference sequence). The CDR3 here is CSARDRLPPYEQYF. CDR3 DNA sequence: TGCAGTGCTAGGGACAGGCTACCACCCTACGAGCAGTACTTC.

This clonotype was counted many times. The chain is built from TRBV6-6 and TRBJ2-7, with D perhaps matching TRBD1 or TRBD2 (5 bases each). CDR3 length: 13 residues. Per the germline V gene, CDR1 is MNHNY and CDR2 is SVGAGI (reference sequence). Trimming cost V 1 base and J 2 bases, with 6 bases left between them. The CDR3 DNA sequence: TGTGCCAGCAGTTACTTGGGGGCCTACGAGCAGTACTTC. Amino acid sequence: CASSYLGAYEQYF.